The T cell receptor beta chain described here comes from a study of CD8 T cells in ankylosing spondylitis. This clonotype was seen repeatedly, ten times or more. V shed 6 bases, J shed 1 base, and the junction held 9 bases outside the gene matches. This CDR3 has 18 amino acids. Germline CDR1 reads MNHNS; CDR2 reads SASEGT. TCRdb ran MiXCR on the 5' RACE reads and lists one entry per CDR3 protein. The repertoire holds 35,000 to 50,000 distinct CDR3 sequences, with 10% to 13% as singletons. The gene calls are TRBV6-1 and TRBJ2-6; 10 nucleotides match TRBD1. The origin of this receptor is a male donor with ankylosing spondylitis or in good health (not recorded which). The sample comprised blood, either unsorted or a sorted T cell fraction (not recorded which). CDR3 sequence: CASRLRTGGLSGANVLTF. The CDR3 DNA follows: TGTGCCAGCAGACTCCGGACAGGGGGGTTATCTGGGGCCAACGTCCTGACTTTC.